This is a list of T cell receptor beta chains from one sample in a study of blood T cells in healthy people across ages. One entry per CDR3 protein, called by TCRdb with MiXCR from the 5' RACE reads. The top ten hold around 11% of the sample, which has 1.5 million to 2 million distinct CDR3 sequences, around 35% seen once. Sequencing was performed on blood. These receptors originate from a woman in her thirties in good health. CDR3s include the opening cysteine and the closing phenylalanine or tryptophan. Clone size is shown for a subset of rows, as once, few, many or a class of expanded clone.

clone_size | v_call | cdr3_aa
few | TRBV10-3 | CATTITGVAGATQETQYF
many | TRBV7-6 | CASSPRPSSGTYNEQFF
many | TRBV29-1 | CSVASVAETQYF
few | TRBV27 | CASSPWDRVVYEQYF
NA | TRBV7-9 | CASTEYTDTQYF
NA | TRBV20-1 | CSARIYGSEGYTF
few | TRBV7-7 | CASSLGSAAGETQYF
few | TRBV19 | CAGAGSGANVLTF
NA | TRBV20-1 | CGASPPRGLAEYTDTQYF
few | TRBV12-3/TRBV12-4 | CASSLGAHGNQPQHF
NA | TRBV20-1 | CSAPRSQGNIQYF
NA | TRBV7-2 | CASSSLARGEQYF
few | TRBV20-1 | CSANPGGSLNYEQYF
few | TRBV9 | CASKGTGREQYF
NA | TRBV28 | CASLEGQGAQPQHF
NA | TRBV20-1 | CSGKAGTSGPQETQYF
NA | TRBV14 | CASSLYGGANYEQYF
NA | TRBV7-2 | CASSPQRDRGRIVQYF
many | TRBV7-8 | CASSLGLAGALYEQYF
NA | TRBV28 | CASSFRIGTTEAFF
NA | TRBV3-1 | CASSPRPLSPLHF
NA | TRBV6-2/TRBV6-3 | CASSYESGGSNEQFF
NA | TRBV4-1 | CASSQEEGQGANEQFF
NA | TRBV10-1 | CASSAGQGRNTEAFF
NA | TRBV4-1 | CASSPLGLAGGEGDTQYF
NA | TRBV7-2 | CASSSEAGTTDTRYF
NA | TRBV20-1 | CSASSTRGTYEQYF
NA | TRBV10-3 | CAILKAGTNYGYTF
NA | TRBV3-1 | CASSPQGLAPLWGNEQFF
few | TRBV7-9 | CASSDTTSGGANTEAFF
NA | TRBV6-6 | CASSSGDRALGYEQYF
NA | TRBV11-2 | CASSPLAGQRFSYGYTF
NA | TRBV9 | CASSVGGGAGSYEQYF
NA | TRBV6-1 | CASSRSQGPHEQYF
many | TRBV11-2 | CASSGRGYEQYF
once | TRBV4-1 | CASSQTGGTTRSEQFF
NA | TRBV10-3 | CAIRGTSSSYNEQFF
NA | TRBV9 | CASSVATSGSYNEQFF
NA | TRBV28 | CASSVGVPFYEQYF
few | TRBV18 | CASSPWGGTRPSREQYF
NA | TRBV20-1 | CSAQSVVGSYEQYF
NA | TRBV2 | CASSIIGYGYTF